This T cell receptor beta chain is drawn from a study of shared clonotypes between healthy human individuals. CD45RO-negative, CCR7-positively selected cells formed the naive CD8 fraction, excluding terminally differentiated effector memory CD45RA+ cells. To note about this clone: Its matching antigen is unknown.

Profiled with immunoSEQ multiplex PCR; TCRdb holds only in-frame clones, not every one. This table holds more than 500,000 clones, approximately 96% found once. Per germline, CDR1 SGHVS and CDR2 FQNEAQ. This CDR3 region has 12 residues. Overall study findings and caveats: What naive subsets generally showed was a larger estimated richness than memory subsets showed.

The sequence was collected from a woman aged 25 to 39 in good health. V and J are TRBV7-8 and TRBJ2-5, with D perhaps matching TRBD2 (5 bases). The DNA end is more similar to TRBJ2-7, so the J call may be wrong. Sequenced input: naive CD8+ T cells sorted from blood. CDR3 amino acids: CASSSGTYEQYF. DNA for the CDR3: TGTGCCAGCAGCTCCGGGACCTACGAGCAGTACTTC.